Reported below is one TCR beta chain. The antigen is not known. The CDR3 length is 13 residues. Trimming stripped 3 bases from V and 4 bases from J, with 9 bases between. The germline V gene has CDR1 LNHDA and CDR2 SQIVND (reference sequence). Generated by immunoSEQ multiplex PCR, the TCRdb table keeps only in-frame clones and is missing some. The table lists 90,000 to 150,000 clones, more than 75% of them singletons. This record comes from a study of T cell responses to AZD1222 COVID-19 vaccine. Study results and caveats: Females outnumbered males among donors, who were mostly white British; clonal diversity was possibly underestimated.

The clonotype originates from an adult in good health. This specimen consisted of peripheral blood, obtained on day 0 of AZD1222 vaccination. This chain connects TRBV19 to TRBJ2-5; D is undetermined. The DNA for the CDR3 is TGTGCCAGTAGTATTCGAGCCCGAGAGACCCAGTACTTC. This translates into CASSIRARETQYF.